The 29 T cell receptor beta chains in this list originate from one sample, sequenced in a study of T cell changes during pregnancy in multiple sclerosis. Clones were read by immunoSEQ multiplex PCR, and TCRdb kept only the in-frame ones, dropping some. The table includes fewer than 70,000 clones, roughly nine tenths detected once. The specimen was peripheral blood, collected in the first trimester of pregnancy. All receptors come from a female donor with multiple sclerosis, enrolled in a pregnancy study.

The chain is built from TRBV6-1 and TRBJ1-1; D gene unclear. Per germline, CDR1 MNHNS and CDR2 SASEGT. CDR3 length equals 13 residues. Trimming pared 8 bases from V and 4 bases from J, leaving 14 bases between. The CDR3 loop is CASAEDYSTEAFF. The CDR3 DNA follows: TGTGCCAGCGCGGAGGACTATTCCACTGAAGCTTTCTTT.

The CDR3 nucleotides are TGTGCCAGCAGCTTCTCTATCAACACTGAAGCTTTCTTT. This translates into CASSFSINTEAFF. The V call is TRBV7-7, the J call TRBJ1-1; D not certain. Germline loops: CDR1 SSHAT, CDR2 FNYEAQ (reference sequence). This CDR3 region has 13 residues. V lost 3 bases, J lost 2 bases, and 7 bases lay in between.

The chain joins TRBV10-2 to TRBJ2-1; TRBD2 agrees at 13 bases. Germline lookup yields CDR1 WSHSY and CDR2 SAAADI. This CDR3 has 17 residues. V gave up 2 bases and J gave up 7 bases; unmatched junction bases: 8. The CDR3 loop reads CASSEAILAGGPNEQFF. CDR3 sequence (DNA): TGCGCCAGCAGTGAGGCTATACTAGCGGGGGGGCCAAATGAGCAGTTCTTC.

The chain joins TRBV4-1 to TRBJ2-7, with TRBD1 matching 11 bases. Germline V gene data show CDR1 as MGHRA and CDR2 as YSYEKL. The CDR3 covers 18 residues. Unmatched junction bases numbered 13, after V lost 3 bases and J lost 3 bases. The CDR3 here is CASSHAVPDRGRFYEQYF. CDR3 nucleotide sequence: TGCGCCAGCAGCCACGCAGTCCCGGACAGGGGGCGCTTCTACGAGCAGTACTTC.

This rearrangement joins TRBV5-1 to TRBJ2-7, with 10 bases fitting TRBD2. V gave up 4 bases and J gave up 4 bases; unmatched junction bases: 11. The germline CDR1 and CDR2 sequences are SGHRS and YFSETQ. The CDR3 runs 16 residues. For the CDR3, the DNA is TGCGCCAGCAGCCCTTCGCTAGCGGGAGTTGGATACGAGCAGTACTTC. Translating it yields CASSPSLAGVGYEQYF. The full variable domain, completed using reference TRBV5-1 and TRBJ2-7, is KAGVTQTPRYLIKTRGQQVTLSCSPISGHRSVSWYQQTPGQGLQFLFEYFSETQRNKGNFPGRFSGRQFSNSRSEMNVSTLELGDSALYLCASSPSLAGVGYEQYFGPGTRLTVT.

This clone was observed once. The chain joins TRBV29-1 to TRBJ2-5; TRBD1 matches 7 bases. Germline V CDR1 and CDR2: SQVTM, ANQGSEA. The CDR3 is 13 amino acids. V lost 7 bases and J lost 6; bases outside the gene matches: 11. CDR3 sequence (DNA): TGCAGCGCTACAGGGGAGATTTGGAAGACCCAGTACTTC. Translating it yields CSATGEIWKTQYF.

This chain connects TRBV11-2 to TRBJ1-6; TRBD1 aligns across 7 bases. Germline V gene data show CDR1 as SGHAT and CDR2 as FQNNGV. V was clipped by 4 bases and J by 8 bases; unmatched bases: 8. This CDR3 has 15 residues. This CDR3 is CASSSLQGKDSPLHF. For the CDR3, the DNA is TGTGCCAGCAGCTCGTTACAGGGGAAAGATTCACCCCTCCACTTT.

The chain links TRBV11-1 to TRBJ2-7; unclear D gene. CDR1 is SGHAT and CDR2 is FQDESV in the germline V gene (reference sequence). Trimming stripped 5 bases from V and 4 bases from J, with 6 bases between. The CDR3 is 11 amino acids. The CDR3 sequence: CASSPGYEQYF. Here the CDR3 DNA reads TGTGCCAGCAGCCCCGGGTACGAGCAGTACTTC.

The CDR3 region has the DNA TGTGCCAGTAGTATAGTGGAGGTAAAGGGGGCGGGTGGAAACACCATATATTTT. It encodes CASSIVEVKGAGGNTIYF. This chain connects TRBV19 to TRBJ1-3, with TRBD1 matching 7 bases. Germline V lookup: CDR1 LNHDA, CDR2 SQIVND (reference sequence). This CDR3 spans 18 amino acids. With V trimmed by 1 base and J by 3 bases, 12 bases remained unmatched. Complete variable domain (other parts from reference TRBV19 and TRBJ1-3): DGGITQSPKYLFRKEGQNVTLSCEQNLNHDAMYWYRQDPGQGLRLIYYSQIVNDFQKGDIAEGYSVSREKKESFPLTVTSAQKNPTAFYLCASSIVEVKGAGGNTIYFGEGSWLTVV.

This sequence joins TRBV9 and TRBJ2-7; the match to TRBD1 covers 8 bases. Germline loops: CDR1 SGDLS, CDR2 YYNGEE. This CDR3 contains 14 residues. With V trimmed by 4 bases and J by 3 bases, 6 bases remained unmatched. The DNA for the CDR3 is TGTGCCAGCAGCACCGGGACAGGCTACTACGAGCAGTACTTC. Translated, it gives CASSTGTGYYEQYF. Drawing the rest from reference TRBV9 and TRBJ2-7, the complete variable domain is DSGVTQTPKHLITATGQRVTLRCSPRSGDLSVYWYQQSLDQGLQFLIQYYNGEERAKGNILERFSAQQFPDLHSELNLSSLELGDSALYFCASSTGTGYYEQYFGPGTRLTVT.

J is TRBJ1-2 and V is TRBV10-1; a weak D match, TRBD1 (6 bases). This CDR3 has 18 residues. Trimming stripped 1 base from V and 1 base from J, with 19 bases between. Germline CDR1 WNHNN, CDR2 SYGVQD (reference sequence). This CDR3 is CASSEYPLPRQVNYGYTF. The DNA for the CDR3 is TGCGCCAGCAGTGAGTATCCCCTCCCACGACAGGTTAACTATGGCTACACCTTC.

The chain links TRBV7-9 to TRBJ1-5, with 7 bases fitting TRBD1. This CDR3 is 15 amino acids long. V lost 5 bases to trimming and J lost 1 base; unmatched junction nucleotides: 5. In germline, CDR1 is SEHNR, CDR2 FQNEAQ (reference sequence). The DNA of the CDR3 is TGTGCCAGCAGCCAGACAGGGCGGAGCAATCAGCCCCAGCATTTT. Its translation is CASSQTGRSNQPQHF.

J is TRBJ2-7 and V is TRBV19; no definite D call. Trimming took 1 base from V and 1 from J, leaving 8 bases between them. Germline-derived CDR1 and CDR2 are LNHDA and SQIVND (reference sequence). CDR3 size: 14 residues. CDR3 nucleotides: TGTGCCAGTAGTATAGCCCCTCAGTCCTACGAGCAGTACTTC. Protein: CASSIAPQSYEQYF.

The CDR3 bases are TGTGCCAGCAGTGAAGGGACTAGCGGGGGCAATGAGCAGTTCTTC. Protein sequence: CASSEGTSGGNEQFF. The chain is built from TRBV6-1 and TRBJ2-1, with 13 bases aligning to TRBD2. V lost 1 base, J lost 6 bases, and 0 bases stayed unmatched. The CDR3 sequence is 15 residues long. CDR1 MNHNS and CDR2 SASEGT come from the germline V gene.

This clone was detected a few times. The V call is TRBV6-1, the J call TRBJ2-3, with 14 bases lining up with TRBD2. The V gene end was trimmed by 4 bases and the J gene end by 4 bases; junction bases not matched to a gene: 1. This CDR3 is 15 amino acids long. Germline V gene lookup returns CDR1 MNHNS and CDR2 SASEGT. The CDR3 loop is CASSGLAGGPDTQYF. CDR3 bases: TGTGCCAGCAGTGGACTAGCGGGAGGGCCAGATACGCAGTATTTT.

The rearrangement uses TRBV6-4 and TRBJ1-2; TRBD1 matches 8 bases. The J segment lost 5 bases and the V segment lost 5 bases, leaving 7 bases of the junction unmatched. CDR3 length: 14 amino acids. Germline V gives CDR1 MRHNA, CDR2 SNTAGT. The CDR3 region is CASSPGQGGYGYTF. The CDR3 DNA reads TGTGCCAGCAGTCCCGGACAGGGAGGGTATGGCTACACCTTC.

This clone has just one count. The genes are TRBV20-1 and TRBJ2-1; no definite D call. Germline CDR1 is DFQATT and CDR2 is SNEGSKA (reference sequence). The CDR3 has 10 amino acids. Deletions cut 5 bases from V and 5 bases from J, with 4 bases between. The CDR3 spells CSAVDNEQFF. The CDR3 DNA reads TGCAGTGCTGTCGACAATGAGCAGTTCTTC.

The rearrangement uses TRBV5-4 and TRBJ1-1, with 7 bases lining up with TRBD1. CDR1 and CDR2 (germline): SGHNT, YYREEE (reference sequence). This CDR3 spans 15 amino acids. The V segment lost 0 bases and the J segment 10 bases; nucleotides outside the gene matches: 12. CDR3 loop: CASSLEGQPSRGAFF. The CDR3 DNA sequence: TGTGCCAGCAGCTTGGAGGGACAGCCGTCTAGAGGAGCTTTCTTT.

This sequence joins TRBV28 and TRBJ1-2; D possibly corresponds to TRBD1 (6 bases). Germline lookup yields CDR1 MDHEN and CDR2 SYDVKM. This CDR3 comprises 16 residues. The V gene lost 4 bases and the J gene lost 0 bases, with 15 bases spanning the gap. The CDR3 loop is CASSYPHREANYGYTF. In DNA form, the CDR3 reads TGTGCCAGCAGTTACCCTCACAGGGAAGCTAACTATGGCTACACCTTC.

The chain combines TRBV30 with TRBJ2-3; 10 bases match TRBD2. The CDR3 loop spans 14 amino acids. Per germline, CDR1 GTSNPN and CDR2 SVGIG (reference sequence). The ends lost 5 bases at V and 4 bases at J; junction bases unmatched: 6. The CDR3 nucleotides read TGTGCCTGGGCCAAGCGGGGGGGTGCAGATACGCAGTATTTT. Translating gives CAWAKRGGADTQYF.

The chain has TRBV27 and TRBJ2-1; D is ambiguous. The CDR3 has 11 amino acids. Trimming removed 3 bases from V and 8 bases from J, with 5 bases in between. Germline CDR1 reads MNHEY; CDR2 reads SMNVEV (reference sequence). The CDR3 loop reads CASSLADEQFF. CDR3 coding DNA: TGTGCCAGCAGTTTGGCGGATGAGCAGTTCTTC.

V usage is TRBV18 and J usage is TRBJ1-4; D is possibly TRBD1 (6 bases). CDR1 KGHSH and CDR2 LQKENI come from the germline V gene. CDR3 length equals 15 residues. Trimming took off 0 bases at V and 4 bases at J, with 9 bases between the two ends. CDR3: CASSPPGGLNEKLFF. CDR3 DNA: TGTGCCAGCTCACCACCGGGGGGGCTTAATGAAAAACTGTTTTTT.

The gene calls are TRBV6-6 and TRBJ1-4, with D tentatively TRBD1 (5 bases). CDR3 size: 15 residues. Trimming shortened V by 0 bases and J by 8 bases, and 13 bases separated the two germline ends. Per germline, CDR1 MNHNY and CDR2 SVGAGI (reference sequence). The CDR3 protein is CASSYSKGQGEKLFF. The CDR3 bases are TGTGCCAGCAGTTACTCAAAGGGCCAGGGAGAAAAACTGTTTTTT.

V usage is TRBV6-6 and J usage is TRBJ1-5, with a tentative D call TRBD1 (6 bases). V lost 5 bases and J 0 bases, leaving 8 bases between the germline ends. Germline loops: CDR1 MNHNY, CDR2 SVGAGI (reference sequence). The CDR3 covers 14 residues. The DNA for the CDR3 is TGTGCCAGCAGTGGGACATTTAGCAATCAGCCCCAGCATTTT. Translation gives CASSGTFSNQPQHF.

The chain is built from TRBV6-4 and TRBJ1-1, with D perhaps matching TRBD1 (6 bases). CDR1 is MRHNA, CDR2 SNTAGT, per germline. The CDR3 sequence is 14 residues long. The V gene lost 4 bases and the J gene lost 4 bases, with 13 bases spanning the gap. The CDR3, as DNA: TGTGCCAGCAGTGTACCAGGGGTCGGCACTGAAGCTTTCTTT. Translating it yields CASSVPGVGTEAFF.

Remarks on this clone: Other DNA sequences in the same sample also yield this CDR3. V usage is TRBV27 and J usage is TRBJ1-1; 7 positions match TRBD1. This CDR3 contains 12 residues. CDR1 MNHEY and CDR2 SMNVEV come from the germline V gene (reference sequence). The V gene end was trimmed by 5 bases and the J gene end by 5 bases; junction bases not matched to a gene: 2. This CDR3 is CASSLTGTEAFF. The DNA of the CDR3 is TGTGCCAGCAGTCTGACAGGGACTGAAGCTTTCTTT.

The V and J genes are TRBV11-1 and TRBJ2-1, with 11 bases aligning to TRBD2. Trimming cost V 6 bases and J 5 bases; bases outside gene matches: 3. CDR1 and CDR2 from the germline V gene are SGHAT and FQDESV (reference sequence). The CDR3 loop spans 14 amino acids. CDR3 loop: CASRLAGEHNEQFF. The CDR3 nucleotides are TGTGCCAGCAGACTAGCGGGGGAGCACAATGAGCAGTTCTTC.

This clone was counted a single time. This chain joins TRBV11-2 and TRBJ1-2; TRBD1 matches at 7 bases. V gave up 5 bases and J gave up 5 bases; unmatched junction bases: 8. The V gene's germline CDR1 is SGHAT and CDR2 FQNNGV. The CDR3 extends over 14 amino acids. The CDR3 sequence is CASSPDPTGYGYTF. The CDR3, as DNA: TGTGCCAGCAGCCCAGACCCGACAGGGTATGGCTACACCTTC.

This chain uses TRBV2 with TRBJ1-3; tentatively, D is TRBD1 (5 bases). The V gene lost 2 bases and the J gene lost 2 bases, with 7 bases spanning the gap. The CDR3 sequence is 14 residues long. Looked up from germline, CDR1 is SNHLY and CDR2 is FYNNEI. The CDR3 nucleotides are TGTGCCAGCAGTGAACAGGGCCCTGGAAACACCATATATTTT. Translated: CASSEQGPGNTIYF.